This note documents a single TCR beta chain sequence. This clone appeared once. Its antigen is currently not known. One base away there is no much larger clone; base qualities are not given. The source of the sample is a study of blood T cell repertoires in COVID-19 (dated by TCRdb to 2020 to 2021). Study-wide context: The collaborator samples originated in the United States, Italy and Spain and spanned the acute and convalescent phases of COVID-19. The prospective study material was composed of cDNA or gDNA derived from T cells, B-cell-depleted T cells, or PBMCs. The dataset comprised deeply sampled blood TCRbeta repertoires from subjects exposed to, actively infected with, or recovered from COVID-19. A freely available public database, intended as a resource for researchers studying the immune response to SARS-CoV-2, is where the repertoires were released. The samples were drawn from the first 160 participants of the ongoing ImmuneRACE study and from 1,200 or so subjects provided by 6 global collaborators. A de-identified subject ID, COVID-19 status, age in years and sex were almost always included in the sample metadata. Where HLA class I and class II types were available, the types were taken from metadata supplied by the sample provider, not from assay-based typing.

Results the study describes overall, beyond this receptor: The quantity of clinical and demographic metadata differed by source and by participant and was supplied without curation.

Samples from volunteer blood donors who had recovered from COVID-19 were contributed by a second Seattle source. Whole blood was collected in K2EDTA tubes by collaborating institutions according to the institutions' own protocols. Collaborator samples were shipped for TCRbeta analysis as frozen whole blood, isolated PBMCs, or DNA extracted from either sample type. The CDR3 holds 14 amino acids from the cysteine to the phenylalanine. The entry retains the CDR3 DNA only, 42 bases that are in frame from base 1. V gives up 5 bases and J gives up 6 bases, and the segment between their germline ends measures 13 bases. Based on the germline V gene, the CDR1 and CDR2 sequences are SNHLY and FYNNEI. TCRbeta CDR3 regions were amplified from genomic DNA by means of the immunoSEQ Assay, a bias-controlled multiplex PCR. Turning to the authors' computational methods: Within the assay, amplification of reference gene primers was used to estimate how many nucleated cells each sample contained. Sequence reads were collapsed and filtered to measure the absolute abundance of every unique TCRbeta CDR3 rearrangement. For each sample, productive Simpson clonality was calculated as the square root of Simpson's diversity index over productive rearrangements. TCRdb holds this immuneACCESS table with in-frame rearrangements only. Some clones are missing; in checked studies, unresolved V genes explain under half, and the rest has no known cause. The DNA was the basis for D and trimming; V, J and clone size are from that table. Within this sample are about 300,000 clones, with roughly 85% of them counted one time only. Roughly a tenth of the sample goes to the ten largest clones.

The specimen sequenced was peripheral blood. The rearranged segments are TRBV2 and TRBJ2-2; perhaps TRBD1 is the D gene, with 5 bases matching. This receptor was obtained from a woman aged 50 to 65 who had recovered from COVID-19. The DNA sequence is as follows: TGTGCCAGCAGTCCGCAGGGAAGGCCCGGGGAGCTGTTTTTT. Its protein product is CASSPQGRPGELFF.